This T cell receptor (beta chain) was sequenced for a study of cytomegalovirus exposure and HLA in healthy donors. The junction had 0 bases not matched to a gene; V was cut back by 3 bases and J by 1 base. Germline loops: CDR1 KGHSH, CDR2 LQKENI. CDR3 length equals 15 residues. The primer mix had 60 Vbeta and 13 Jbeta primers. TCRdb keeps only in-frame clones here, not all; method: immunoSEQ multiplex PCR. The sample lists under 200,000 clones, 70% to 80% occurring once. This TCR came from a woman between 50 and 59 years old in good health and CMV-seronegative. V and J are TRBV18 and TRBJ2-1; 10 nucleotides align to TRBD1. Sequencing was carried out using PBMCs. CDR3 protein: CASSPGQGSYNEQFF. The CDR3 DNA is TGTGCCAGCTCACCGGGACAGGGGTCCTACAATGAGCAGTTCTTC.